This section outlines one T cell receptor (beta chain) sequence together with its context. Per the original data handling: Reference gene primers were amplified, and this amplification served to estimate nucleated cell counts. TCRdb keeps only in-frame clones here, not all; method: immunoSEQ multiplex PCR. The V and J calls and clone size are taken from that table; D and trimming were inferred from the DNA. The sample lists around 150,000 clones, 60% to 80% occurring once. These data originate in a study of blood T cell repertoires in COVID-19. Study-wide context: The United States, Italy and Spain were the sources of the acute and convalescent COVID-19 samples. T cells, B-cell-depleted T cells, or PBMCs provided the cDNA or gDNA that served as material.

The receptor's source is a man in his sixties who had recovered from COVID-19. The material sequenced was peripheral blood.

This chain's CDR3 is CASSLGGGSNQPQHF. In DNA, the CDR3 is TGTGCCAGCAGCCTGGGGGGAGGGAGCAATCAGCCCCAGCATTTT. The chain employs TRBV7-2 and TRBJ1-5; D is possibly TRBD1 (5 bases). CDR3 size: 15 residues. V was shortened by 5 bases and J by 1 base, with 12 bases between the two germline ends. CDR1 is SGHTA, CDR2 FQGNSA, per germline.